These 2 T cell receptor beta chains share one sample of origin, sequenced in a study of blood T cell repertoires in COVID-19. The repertoire was sequenced with immunoSEQ multiplex PCR; TCRdb's copy has only in-frame clones and lacks some. The data show about 190,000 clones, 84% seen once. Sequencing was performed on peripheral blood. The origin of the receptors is a human donor in a cohort sampled during active COVID-19.

The rearrangement joins TRBV7-8 to TRBJ2-2; D ambiguous. This CDR3 contains 17 residues. The ends were cut back, 5 bases at V and 5 bases at J, with 21 bases in the middle. Germline CDR1 SGHVS, CDR2 FQNEAQ. CDR3 in DNA: TGTGCCAGCAGCCTAAAGGAGCTAGGAATTGGGACCGGGGAGCTGTTTTTT. The encoded protein is CASSLKELGIGTGELFF.

Here the CDR3 reads CASSGQGSYGEAFF. The CDR3 nucleotides are TGTGCCAGCAGCGGACAGGGGAGTTACGGTGAAGCTTTCTTT. The chain carries TRBV9 and TRBJ1-1; TRBD1 matches at 8 bases. Germline trimming cut 3 bases from V and 7 bases from J; bases unmatched to any gene: 8. The CDR3 length is 14 residues. The germline V gene encodes CDR1 SGDLS and CDR2 YYNGEE. The full variable domain, in which reference TRBV9 and TRBJ1-1 provide the parts outside the CDR3, is DSGVTQTPKHLITATGQRVTLRCSPRSGDLSVYWYQQSLDQGLQFLIQYYNGEERAKGNILERFSAQQFPDLHSELNLSSLELGDSALYFCASSGQGSYGEAFFGQGTRLTVV.